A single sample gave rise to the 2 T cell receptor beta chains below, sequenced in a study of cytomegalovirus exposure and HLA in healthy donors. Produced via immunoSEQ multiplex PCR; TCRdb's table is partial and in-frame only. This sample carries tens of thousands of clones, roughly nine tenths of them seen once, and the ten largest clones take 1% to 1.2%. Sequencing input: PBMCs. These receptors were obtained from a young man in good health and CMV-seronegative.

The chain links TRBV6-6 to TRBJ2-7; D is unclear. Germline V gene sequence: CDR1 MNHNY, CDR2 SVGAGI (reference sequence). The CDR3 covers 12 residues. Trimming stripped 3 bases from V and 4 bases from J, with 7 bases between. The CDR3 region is CASSYINYEQYF. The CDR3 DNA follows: TGTGCCAGCAGTTATATAAATTACGAGCAGTACTTC.

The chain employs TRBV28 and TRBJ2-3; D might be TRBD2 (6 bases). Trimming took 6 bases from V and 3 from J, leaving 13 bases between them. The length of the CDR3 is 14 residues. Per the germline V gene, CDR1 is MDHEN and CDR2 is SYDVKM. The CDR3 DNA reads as TGTGCCAGCAGCCCCCCACTAGCTACAGATACGCAGTATTTT. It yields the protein CASSPPLATDTQYF.